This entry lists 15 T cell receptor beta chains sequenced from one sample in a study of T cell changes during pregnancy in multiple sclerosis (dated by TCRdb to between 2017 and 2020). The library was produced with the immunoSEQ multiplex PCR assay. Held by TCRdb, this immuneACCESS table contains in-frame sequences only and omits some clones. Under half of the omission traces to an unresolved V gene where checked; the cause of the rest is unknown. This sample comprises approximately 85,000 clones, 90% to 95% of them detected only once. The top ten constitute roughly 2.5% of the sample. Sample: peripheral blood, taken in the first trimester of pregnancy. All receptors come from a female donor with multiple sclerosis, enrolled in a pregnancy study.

The CDR3 sequence is CATSRGTSGSVNEQFF. The CDR3 DNA follows: TGTGCCACCAGCAGAGGGACTAGCGGGAGCGTGAATGAGCAGTTCTTC. V usage is TRBV15 and J usage is TRBJ2-1; 13 positions agree with TRBD2. The CDR3 contains 16 residues. Trimming cost V 1 base and J 7 bases; bases outside gene matches: 4. Germline V gives CDR1 LNHNV, CDR2 YYDKDF (reference sequence).

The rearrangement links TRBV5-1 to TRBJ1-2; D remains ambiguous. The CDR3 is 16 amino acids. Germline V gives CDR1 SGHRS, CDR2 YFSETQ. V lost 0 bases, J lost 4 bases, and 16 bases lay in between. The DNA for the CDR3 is TGCGCCAGCAGCTTGGCCGCCACGACCCGGGGCTATGGCTACACCTTC. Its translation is CASSLAATTRGYGYTF.

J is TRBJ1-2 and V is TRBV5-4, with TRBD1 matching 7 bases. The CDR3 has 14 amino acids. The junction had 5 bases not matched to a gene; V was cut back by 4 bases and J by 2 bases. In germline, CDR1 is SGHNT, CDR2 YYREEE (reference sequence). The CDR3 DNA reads TGTGCCAGCAGCCCCACAGGGGTGAACTATGGCTACACCTTC. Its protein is CASSPTGVNYGYTF.

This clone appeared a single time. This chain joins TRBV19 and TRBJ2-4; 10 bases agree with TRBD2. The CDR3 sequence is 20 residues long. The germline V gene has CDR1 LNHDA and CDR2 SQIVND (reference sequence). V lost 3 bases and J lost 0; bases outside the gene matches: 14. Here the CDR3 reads CASSITWLAGDLIAKNIQYF. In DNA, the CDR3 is TGTGCCAGTAGTATCACTTGGCTAGCGGGGGACCTGATAGCCAAAAACATTCAGTACTTC.

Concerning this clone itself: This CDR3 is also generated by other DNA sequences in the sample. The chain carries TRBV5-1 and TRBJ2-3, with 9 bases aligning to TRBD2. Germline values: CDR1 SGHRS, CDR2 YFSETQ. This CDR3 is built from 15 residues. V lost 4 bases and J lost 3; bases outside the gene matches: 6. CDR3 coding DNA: TGCGCCAGCAGCCTGACTAGCGGTAGTACAGATACGCAGTATTTT. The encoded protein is CASSLTSGSTDTQYF.

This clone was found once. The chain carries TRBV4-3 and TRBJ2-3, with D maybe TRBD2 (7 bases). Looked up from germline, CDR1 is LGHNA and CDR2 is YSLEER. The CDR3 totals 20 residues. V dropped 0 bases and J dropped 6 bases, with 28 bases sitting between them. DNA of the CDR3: TGCGCCAGCAGCCAAGAGAGCTTGGGGGCAGGGAGGGTTGTGTCGGATACGCAGTATTTT. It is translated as CASSQESLGAGRVVSDTQYF.

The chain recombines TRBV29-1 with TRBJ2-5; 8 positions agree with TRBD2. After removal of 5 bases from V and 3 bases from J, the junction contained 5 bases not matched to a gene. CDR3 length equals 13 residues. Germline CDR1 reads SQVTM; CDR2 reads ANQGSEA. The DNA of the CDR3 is TGCAGCGTTCTACCGACTAGCGAAGAGACCCAGTACTTC. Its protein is CSVLPTSEETQYF.

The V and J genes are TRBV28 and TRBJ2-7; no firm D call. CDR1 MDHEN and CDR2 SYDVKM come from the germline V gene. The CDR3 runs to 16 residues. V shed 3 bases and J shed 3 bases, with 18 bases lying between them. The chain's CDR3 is CASSFFSRVTHYEQYF. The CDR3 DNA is TGTGCCAGCAGTTTTTTTAGTCGGGTCACCCACTACGAGCAGTACTTC.

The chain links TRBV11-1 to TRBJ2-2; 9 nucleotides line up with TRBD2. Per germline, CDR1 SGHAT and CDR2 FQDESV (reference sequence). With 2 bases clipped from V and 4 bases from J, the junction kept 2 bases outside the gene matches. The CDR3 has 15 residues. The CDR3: CASSLRSGSTGELFF. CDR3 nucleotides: TGTGCCAGCAGCTTACGTAGCGGGAGCACCGGGGAGCTGTTTTTT.

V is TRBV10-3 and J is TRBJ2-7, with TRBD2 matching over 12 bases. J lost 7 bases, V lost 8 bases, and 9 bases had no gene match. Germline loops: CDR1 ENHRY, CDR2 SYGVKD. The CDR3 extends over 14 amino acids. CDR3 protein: CAIESSGGGKEQYF. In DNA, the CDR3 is TGTGCCATCGAATCTAGCGGGGGGGGGAAAGAGCAGTACTTC.

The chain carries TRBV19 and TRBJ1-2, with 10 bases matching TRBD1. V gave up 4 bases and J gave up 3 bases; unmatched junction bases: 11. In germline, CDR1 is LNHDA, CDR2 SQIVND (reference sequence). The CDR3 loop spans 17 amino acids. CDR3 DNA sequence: TGTGCCAGTAGTACGGACAGGGGGAGTTCCGAAGACTATGGCTACACCTTC. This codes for CASSTDRGSSEDYGYTF.

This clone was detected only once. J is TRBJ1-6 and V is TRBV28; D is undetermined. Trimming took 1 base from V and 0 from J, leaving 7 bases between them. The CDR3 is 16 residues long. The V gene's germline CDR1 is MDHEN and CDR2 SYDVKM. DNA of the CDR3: TGTGCCAGCAGTTTATATGAGGGCTCCTATAATTCACCCCTCCACTTT. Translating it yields CASSLYEGSYNSPLHF. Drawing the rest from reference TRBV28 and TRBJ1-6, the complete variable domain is DVKVTQSSRYLVKRTGEKVFLECVQDMDHENMFWYRQDPGLGLRLIYFSYDVKMKEKGDIPEGYSVSREKKERFSLILESASTNQTSMYLCASSLYEGSYNSPLHFGNGTRLTVT.

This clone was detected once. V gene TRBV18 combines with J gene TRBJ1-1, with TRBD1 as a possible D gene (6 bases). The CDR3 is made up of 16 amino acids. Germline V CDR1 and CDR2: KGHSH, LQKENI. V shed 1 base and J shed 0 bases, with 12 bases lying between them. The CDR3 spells CASSPRQASMNTEAFF. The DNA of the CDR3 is TGTGCCAGCTCACCACGACAGGCATCCATGAACACTGAAGCTTTCTTT. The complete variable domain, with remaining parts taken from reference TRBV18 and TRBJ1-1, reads NAGVMQNPRHLVRRRGQEARLRCSPMKGHSHVYWYRQLPEEGLKFMVYLQKENIIDESGMPKERFSAEFPKEGPSILRIQQVVRGDSAAYFCASSPRQASMNTEAFFGQGTRLTVV.

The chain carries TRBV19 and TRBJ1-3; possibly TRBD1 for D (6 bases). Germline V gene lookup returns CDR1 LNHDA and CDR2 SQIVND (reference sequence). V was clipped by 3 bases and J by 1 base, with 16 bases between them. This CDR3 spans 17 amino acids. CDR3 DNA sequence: TGTGCCAGTAGTATTGTGGGAGGGGGTCCGTCTGGAAACACCATATATTTT. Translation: CASSIVGGGPSGNTIYF.

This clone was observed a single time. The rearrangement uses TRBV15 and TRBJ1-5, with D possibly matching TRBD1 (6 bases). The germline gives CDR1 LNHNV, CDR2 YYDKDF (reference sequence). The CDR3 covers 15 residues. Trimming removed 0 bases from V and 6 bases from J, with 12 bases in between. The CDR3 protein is CATSRDRGAAQPQHF. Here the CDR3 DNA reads TGTGCCACCAGCAGAGATCGGGGGGCAGCTCAGCCCCAGCATTTT.